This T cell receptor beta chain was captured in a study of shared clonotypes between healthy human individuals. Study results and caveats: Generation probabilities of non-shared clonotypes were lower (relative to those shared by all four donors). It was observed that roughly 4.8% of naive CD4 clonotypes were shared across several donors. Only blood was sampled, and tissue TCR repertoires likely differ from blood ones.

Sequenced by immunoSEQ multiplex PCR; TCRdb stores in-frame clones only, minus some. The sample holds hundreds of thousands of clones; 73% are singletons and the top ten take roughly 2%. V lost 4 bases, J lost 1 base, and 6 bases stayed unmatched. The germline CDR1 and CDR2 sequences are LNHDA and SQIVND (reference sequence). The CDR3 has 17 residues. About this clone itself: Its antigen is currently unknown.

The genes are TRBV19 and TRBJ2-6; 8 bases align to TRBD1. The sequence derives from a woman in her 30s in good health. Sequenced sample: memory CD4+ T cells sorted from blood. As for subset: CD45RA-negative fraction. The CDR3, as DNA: TGTGCCAGTAGTAGACCGGGACAGGCATCTGGGGCCAACGTCCTGACTTTC. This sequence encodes CASSRPGQASGANVLTF.